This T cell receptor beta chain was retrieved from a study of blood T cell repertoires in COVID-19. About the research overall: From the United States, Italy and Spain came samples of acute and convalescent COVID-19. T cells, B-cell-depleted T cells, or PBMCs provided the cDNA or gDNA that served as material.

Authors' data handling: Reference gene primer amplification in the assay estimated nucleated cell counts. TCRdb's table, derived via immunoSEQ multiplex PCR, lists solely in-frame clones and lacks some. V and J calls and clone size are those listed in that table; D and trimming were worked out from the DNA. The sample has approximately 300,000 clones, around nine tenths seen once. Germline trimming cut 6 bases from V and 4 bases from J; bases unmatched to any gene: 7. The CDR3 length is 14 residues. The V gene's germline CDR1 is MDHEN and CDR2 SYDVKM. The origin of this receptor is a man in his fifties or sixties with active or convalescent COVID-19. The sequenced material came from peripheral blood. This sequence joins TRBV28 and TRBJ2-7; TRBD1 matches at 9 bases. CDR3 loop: CASSSGTGTYEQYF. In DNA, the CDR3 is TGTGCCAGCAGCTCCGGGACAGGGACTTACGAGCAGTACTTC.